A single sample gave rise to the 8 T cell receptor beta chains below, sequenced in a study of T cells in Graves' hyperthyroidism and ophthalmopathy. Amplified TCR beta CDR3 regions came from RNA transcripts. When the TCR CDR3 underwent first-round RT-PCR, the HTBI primer set was used. In TCRdb, the multiplex PCR reads were re-called with MiXCR into one record per CDR3 protein. The sample lists about 250,000 distinct CDR3 sequences; roughly 22% were seen once. The source material was blood. The receptors derive from a man aged 25 to 45 with Graves' ophthalmopathy.

The V call is TRBV12-3 or TRBV12-4, the J call TRBJ2-1; no reliable D call. V was clipped by 3 bases and J by 0 bases, with 12 bases between them. The CDR3 has 16 amino acids. The CDR3 DNA sequence: TGTGCCAGCAGTTTTAGGAGCTTTAGCTCCTACAATGAGCAGTTCTTC. It is translated as CASSFRSFSSYNEQFF.

This clonotype was detected a few times. The chain employs TRBV14 and TRBJ2-5; weak D call: TRBD2 (6 bases). The CDR3 covers 15 residues. Germline V gene data show CDR1 as SGHDN and CDR2 as FVKESK. Trimming removed 4 bases from V and 4 bases from J, with 16 bases in between. The CDR3 sequence: CASSLRPGGLETQYF. CDR3 nucleotides: TGTGCCAGCAGCCTTAGACCCGGAGGGCTAGAGACCCAGTACTTC. The full variable domain, its missing parts supplied by reference TRBV14 and TRBJ2-5, is EAGVTQFPSHSVIEKGQTVTLRCDPISGHDNLYWYRRVMGKEIKFLLHFVKESKQDESGMPNNRFLAERTGGTYSTLKVQPAELEDSGVYFCASSLRPGGLETQYFGPGTRLLVL.

The chain recombines TRBV7-2 with TRBJ1-5, with D tentatively TRBD1 (6 bases). CDR1 and CDR2 from the germline V gene are SGHTA and FQGNSA. The V gene lost 5 bases and the J gene lost 5 bases, with 16 bases spanning the gap. This CDR3 region has 15 residues. The CDR3 DNA follows: TGTGCCAGCAGCCCCAAACAGGGCGGCGATCAGCCCCAGCATTTT. Encoded protein: CASSPKQGGDQPQHF.

This clonotype was counted many times. The chain uses TRBV6-1 and TRBJ1-2, with D perhaps matching TRBD1 (5 bases). CDR1 is MNHNS, CDR2 SASEGT, per germline. The CDR3 totals 14 residues. Between the trimmed V and J ends, which lost 7 bases and 4 bases, there was a span of 16 bases. CDR3 sequence reads: CASTSSGARYGYTF. CDR3 DNA: TGTGCCAGCACCTCGTCCGGGGCACGCTATGGCTACACCTTC.

J is TRBJ2-1 and V is TRBV13; 7 bases fit TRBD1. Per the germline V gene, CDR1 is PRHDT and CDR2 is FYEKMQ (reference sequence). The CDR3 contains 13 residues. Unmatched junction bases numbered 4, after V lost 5 bases and J lost 6 bases. The CDR3 DNA is TGTGCCAGCAGCCCGTCAGGGGGCAATGAGCAGTTCTTC. Translating gives CASSPSGGNEQFF.

This clonotype was recorded a few times. The chain has TRBV19 and TRBJ1-1, with D possibly being TRBD1 (6 bases). Trimming pared 4 bases from V and 10 bases from J, leaving 31 bases between. Per germline, CDR1 LNHDA and CDR2 SQIVND (reference sequence). There are 18 residues in the CDR3. CDR3 protein: CASSTKGITTGHERGAFF. The CDR3 DNA reads as TGTGCCAGTAGTACCAAAGGCATTACGACAGGTCATGAGAGGGGAGCTTTCTTT. Filled out from reference TRBV19 and TRBJ1-1, the complete variable domain reads DGGITQSPKYLFRKEGQNVTLSCEQNLNHDAMYWYRQDPGQGLRLIYYSQIVNDFQKGDIAEGYSVSREKKESFPLTVTSAQKNPTAFYLCASSTKGITTGHERGAFFGQGTRLTVV.

This clonotype was counted many times. This chain connects TRBV3-1 to TRBJ2-2, with no clear D. The CDR3 consists of 12 residues. V was shortened by 6 bases and J by 6 bases, with 8 bases between the two germline ends. Germline CDR1 is LGHDT and CDR2 is YNNKEL (reference sequence). As DNA, the CDR3 is TGTGCCAGCAGGCCTAGTTCCGGGGAGCTGTTTTTT. It specifies CASRPSSGELFF.

The sample holds a few counts of this clonotype. The chain carries TRBV28 and TRBJ1-2; the D is unclear. Germline V gives CDR1 MDHEN, CDR2 SYDVKM. The germline V and J ends were trimmed by 4 bases and 11 bases, with 20 bases remaining between them. The CDR3 is made up of 14 amino acids. CDR3 DNA sequence: TGTGCCAGCAGTTCCGTTCTTTACAGCAGTTGGTACACCTTC. It is translated as CASSSVLYSSWYTF.